This record covers a single T cell receptor (beta chain). This entry belongs to a study of beta chain features in type 1 diabetes. Per the germline V gene, CDR1 is SGHAT and CDR2 is FQDESV (reference sequence). V was cut by 0 bases and J by 2 bases, with 5 bases left in between. This CDR3 comprises 13 residues. Expressed TCRB transcripts were sequenced because the entire RNA isolate underwent reverse transcription. The average read count of naive, central memory and regulatory T cell samples was approximately 3.5 million. This table comes from immunoSEQ multiplex PCR, and its TCRdb copy is limited to in-frame clones, with some not included. Counted here are about 900,000 clones, roughly 16% occurring once; the ten biggest clones make up 0.02% to 0.03%.

This chain joins TRBV11-1 and TRBJ2-7; D remains unclear. This sequence originates from a woman in her late teens or twenties in good health. Material for sequencing was naive CD4+ T cells from blood. The CDR3 is CASSLADTYEQYF. The CDR3, as DNA: TGTGCCAGCAGCTTAGCGGATACCTACGAGCAGTACTTC.